What follows are 32 T cell receptor beta chains derived from one specimen sequenced in a study of CD8 T cells in ankylosing spondylitis. MiXCR, applied by TCRdb to the 5' RACE reads, yields one record per CDR3 protein. The sample consists of 300,000 to 400,000 distinct CDR3 sequences, 20% to 25% of them appearing once. The sample was blood, either unsorted or a sorted T cell fraction (not recorded which). Receptors originate from a male donor with ankylosing spondylitis or in good health (not recorded which).

This clonotype has more than one count but fewer than ten. This chain joins TRBV6-5 and TRBJ2-1; no reliable D call. The V end was cut by 0 bases, the J end by 0 bases, with 9 bases between. Germline loops: CDR1 MNHEY, CDR2 SVGAGI. The CDR3 consists of 16 residues. CDR3 region: CASSYSSDSSYNEQFF. DNA for the CDR3: TGTGCCAGCAGTTACTCTTCTGATAGCTCCTACAATGAGCAGTTCTTC.

This clonotype was counted a few times. The chain is built from TRBV9 and TRBJ2-1; D is perhaps TRBD1 or TRBD2 (5 bases each). Trimming shortened V by 3 bases and J by 6 bases, and 10 bases separated the two germline ends. Germline lookup yields CDR1 SGDLS and CDR2 YYNGEE. The CDR3 consists of 13 residues. CDR3 loop: CASSAGTTNEQFF. The CDR3 DNA reads TGTGCCAGCAGCGCTGGGACCACCAATGAGCAGTTCTTC.

This clonotype was seen more than once but under ten times. The chain links TRBV4-1 to TRBJ2-1, with TRBD2 matching over 15 bases. The CDR3 spans 15 residues. The V gene end was trimmed by 5 bases and the J gene end by 9 bases; junction bases not matched to a gene: 5. CDR1 MGHRA and CDR2 YSYEKL come from the germline V gene. The CDR3 reads CASSFGLAGGGEQFF. In DNA, the CDR3 is TGCGCCAGCAGCTTCGGACTAGCGGGGGGGGGTGAGCAGTTCTTC.

This clonotype was counted only a few times. This rearrangement joins TRBV7-9 to TRBJ1-1; D might be TRBD1 (5 bases). Looked up from germline, CDR1 is SEHNR and CDR2 is FQNEAQ (reference sequence). This CDR3 has 15 residues. The ends were cut back, 2 bases at V and 0 bases at J, with 10 bases in the middle. CDR3 bases: TGTGCCAGCAGCTTACTTAGGGGTGTGAACACTGAAGCTTTCTTT. Encoded protein: CASSLLRGVNTEAFF.

The rearrangement joins TRBV20-1 to TRBJ2-1; 7 nucleotides line up with TRBD2. V trimming: 6 bases; J trimming: 3 bases; junction bases outside the gene matches: 8. CDR3 length equals 14 residues. In germline, CDR1 is DFQATT, CDR2 SNEGSKA (reference sequence). The CDR3 DNA reads as TGCAGTGCCGGGGGGAACGTACTCTACAATGAGCAGTTCTTC. Amino acids: CSAGGNVLYNEQFF.

The CDR3 region is CASSLSYGGYQETQYF. CDR3 bases: TGTGCCAGCAGCTTAAGTTACGGGGGGTACCAAGAGACCCAGTACTTC. This rearrangement joins TRBV7-9 to TRBJ2-5, with 7 bases fitting TRBD2. With 2 bases clipped from V and 0 bases from J, the junction kept 6 bases outside the gene matches. The CDR3 has 16 amino acids. Germline V CDR1 and CDR2: SEHNR, FQNEAQ (reference sequence).

This clonotype was observed a few times. The J gene is TRBJ1-2, the V gene TRBV28; D perhaps matches TRBD1 (5 bases). Trimming stripped 6 bases from V and 8 bases from J, with 16 bases between. Germline values: CDR1 MDHEN, CDR2 SYDVKM. The CDR3 contains 13 residues. The CDR3 bases are TGTGCCAGCAGCCCCAGGGCGATTGCGGGCTACACCTTC. Residues: CASSPRAIAGYTF.

The rearrangement uses TRBV5-6 and TRBJ2-5, with TRBD2 as a possible D gene (6 bases). This CDR3 is built from 17 residues. Looked up from germline, CDR1 is SGHDT and CDR2 is YYEEEE. V dropped 4 bases and J dropped 4 bases, with 23 bases sitting between them. CDR3 DNA sequence: TGTGCCAGCAGCCCGGCGGTGTCGGCTCCCGGGGGAGAGACCCAGTACTTC. Amino acid sequence: CASSPAVSAPGGETQYF.

This clonotype has just a few counts. The CDR3 DNA follows: TGTGCCAGCACCTCACCCGAGGGGACCACCGGGGAGCTGTTTTTT. This gives the protein CASTSPEGTTGELFF. The chain couples TRBV12-3 or TRBV12-4 to TRBJ2-2; D may be TRBD1 or TRBD2 (5 bases each). V dropped 7 bases and J dropped 4 bases, with 16 bases sitting between them. CDR3 size: 15 residues.

This clonotype was found a few times. This chain joins TRBV27 and TRBJ2-7; perhaps D is TRBD1 or TRBD2 (5 bases each). The germline V and J ends were trimmed by 2 bases and 3 bases, with 17 bases remaining between them. Per germline, CDR1 MNHEY and CDR2 SMNVEV (reference sequence). This CDR3 is built from 16 residues. CDR3 residues: CASSLVGTRNRYEQYF. CDR3 nucleotide sequence: TGTGCCAGCAGTTTAGTAGGGACCCGAAATCGCTACGAGCAGTACTTC.

This clonotype was counted a few times. The V call is TRBV6-1, the J call TRBJ1-4, with 10 bases identical to TRBD1. Trimming cost V 6 bases and J 7 bases; bases outside gene matches: 5. CDR3 size: 14 residues. The germline gives CDR1 MNHNS, CDR2 SASEGT. In DNA, the CDR3 is TGTGCCAGCAGGACCGGGACAGGGGTTGAAAAACTGTTTTTT. Protein product: CASRTGTGVEKLFF.

This clonotype was recorded a few times. V is TRBV25-1 and J is TRBJ2-1; 7 positions match TRBD1. The junction had 7 bases not matched to a gene; V was cut back by 7 bases and J by 4 bases. The CDR3 is made up of 14 amino acids. CDR1 MGHDK and CDR2 SYGVNS come from the germline V gene. The CDR3 sequence is CASKPGQNYNEQFF. DNA for the CDR3: TGTGCCAGCAAACCGGGACAGAATTACAATGAGCAGTTCTTC. The variable domain in full, with the rest retrieved from reference TRBV25-1 and TRBJ2-1, is EADIYQTPRYLVIGTGKKITLECSQTMGHDKMYWYQQDPGMELHLIHYSYGVNSTEKGDLSSESTVSRIRTEHFPLTLESARPSHTSQYLCASKPGQNYNEQFFGPGTRLTVL.

This clonotype appeared once. The chain employs TRBV6-1 and TRBJ2-7; D is ambiguous. This CDR3 contains 14 residues. V lost 4 bases to trimming and J lost 2 bases, with 12 bases between them. The germline CDR1 and CDR2 sequences are MNHNS and SASEGT. In DNA form, the CDR3 reads TGTGCCAGCAGTGCCCGGCAGGTGCCCTACGAGCAGTACTTC. This encodes CASSARQVPYEQYF.

The chain couples TRBV2 to TRBJ2-3; D remains ambiguous. The germline CDR1 and CDR2 sequences are SNHLY and FYNNEI. The V gene lost 3 bases and the J gene lost 2 bases, with 12 bases spanning the gap. This CDR3 has 15 amino acids. CDR3 sequence: CASSEWFASTDTQYF. As DNA, the CDR3 is TGTGCCAGCAGTGAGTGGTTCGCTTCCACAGATACGCAGTATTTT.

The chain employs TRBV7-9 and TRBJ2-5; D may be TRBD2 (5 bases). The CDR3 spans 16 residues. Looked up from germline, CDR1 is SEHNR and CDR2 is FQNEAQ (reference sequence). The V gene lost 2 bases and the J gene lost 4 bases, with 17 bases spanning the gap. The DNA for the CDR3 is TGTGCCAGCAGCTTACTCGAGGGCCCGGATACAGAGACCCAGTACTTC. This codes for CASSLLEGPDTETQYF.

J is TRBJ2-1 and V is TRBV7-2; tentatively, D is TRBD1 or TRBD2 (5 bases each). V dropped 1 base and J dropped 4 bases, with 14 bases sitting between them. The germline V gene has CDR1 SGHTA and CDR2 FQGNSA. The length of the CDR3 is 16 residues. CDR3 sequence reads: CASSLGGGAGYNEQFF. The CDR3 nucleotides read TGTGCCAGCAGCTTAGGGGGTGGGGCGGGTTACAATGAGCAGTTCTTC. The full variable domain, completed using reference TRBV7-2 and TRBJ2-1, is GAGVSQSPSNKVTEKGKDVELRCDPISGHTALYWYRQSLGQGLEFLIYFQGNSAPDKSGLPSDRFSAERTGGSVSTLTIQRTQQEDSAVYLCASSLGGGAGYNEQFFGPGTRLTVL.

The V gene is TRBV4-2, the J gene TRBJ2-7; no reliable D call. With 1 base removed from V and 3 bases from J, the gap between germline ends came to 10 bases. In germline, CDR1 is LGHNA, CDR2 YNFKEQ. The CDR3 length is 14 residues. The chain's CDR3 is CASSQVAWVYEQYF. The DNA of the CDR3 is TGTGCCAGCAGCCAAGTGGCATGGGTCTACGAGCAGTACTTC.

J is TRBJ2-1 and V is TRBV7-9; D ambiguous. Germline CDR1 and CDR2: SEHNR and FQNEAQ (reference sequence). Trimming removed 4 bases from V and 14 bases from J, with 15 bases in between. CDR3 length: 12 residues. CDR3 region: CASSSSRVWEFF. The CDR3 DNA follows: TGTGCCAGCAGCTCTAGTCGGGTCTGGGAGTTCTTC.

The chain has TRBV7-9 and TRBJ2-2; tentatively, D is TRBD1 (6 bases). The germline gives CDR1 SEHNR, CDR2 FQNEAQ (reference sequence). The CDR3 length is 17 residues. V lost 5 bases to trimming and J lost 7 bases, with 23 bases between them. The CDR3 protein is CASSTRRGAGEHGELFF. In DNA form, the CDR3 reads TGTGCCAGCAGCACCCGGAGAGGGGCAGGGGAACACGGGGAGCTGTTTTTT.

The sample holds a few counts of this clonotype. The chain combines TRBV24-1 with TRBJ2-1; 7 nucleotides line up with TRBD2. Germline trimming cut 7 bases from V and 12 bases from J; bases unmatched to any gene: 8. Germline V gene sequence: CDR1 KGHDR, CDR2 SFDVKD. CDR3 size: 12 residues. In DNA, the CDR3 is TGTGCCACCAGCGAGCGGACTAGACGGCAGTTCTTC. Amino acids: CATSERTRRQFF.

The chain is built from TRBV12-3 or TRBV12-4 and TRBJ2-5; D tentatively reads TRBD1 or TRBD2 (5 bases each). CDR3 length equals 12 residues. The ends were cut back, 1 base at V and 14 bases at J, with 14 bases in the middle. The CDR3 bases are TGTGCCAGCAGTTTAGTTCGGGACCCGCATTACTTC. Its translation: CASSLVRDPHYF.

This clonotype has only one observation. The chain is built from TRBV28 and TRBJ2-3; 8 bases match TRBD2. J lost 0 bases, V lost 4 bases, and 6 bases had no gene match. The CDR3 covers 16 residues. CDR1 MDHEN and CDR2 SYDVKM come from the germline V gene. Written as DNA, the CDR3 is TGTGCCAGCAGTTATTGGGCGGGGGGTAGCACAGATACGCAGTATTTT. Amino acid sequence: CASSYWAGGSTDTQYF.

This clonotype was observed a few times. In DNA form, the CDR3 reads TGTGCCAGCAGTGCGAACAGGGTAGGGACCTACGAGCAGTACTTC. It codes for CASSANRVGTYEQYF. The V and J genes are TRBV2 and TRBJ2-7, with D maybe TRBD1 (6 bases). CDR1 is SNHLY, CDR2 FYNNEI, per germline. V was shortened by 4 bases and J by 2 bases, with 15 bases between the two germline ends. The CDR3 loop spans 15 amino acids. The full variable domain, in which reference TRBV2 and TRBJ2-7 provide the parts outside the CDR3, is EPEVTQTPSHQVTQMGQEVILRCVPISNHLYFYWYRQILGQKVEFLVSFYNNEISEKSEIFDDQFSVERPDGSNFTLKIRSTKLEDSAMYFCASSANRVGTYEQYFGPGTRLTVT.

The J gene is TRBJ2-7, the V gene TRBV12-3 or TRBV12-4; either TRBD1 or TRBD2 may supply D (5 bases each). V was pared by 1 base and J by 4 bases, with 14 bases between. CDR3 length: 15 amino acids. The chain's CDR3 is CASSLGMGVFYEQYF. CDR3 DNA sequence: TGTGCCAGCAGTTTAGGAATGGGGGTCTTTTACGAGCAGTACTTC.

The chain links TRBV20-1 to TRBJ2-7, with 7 positions matching TRBD1. The CDR3 has 13 amino acids. J lost 7 bases, V lost 4 bases, and 10 bases had no gene match. The germline gives CDR1 DFQATT, CDR2 SNEGSKA (reference sequence). CDR3 protein: CSANDRVIVEQYF. CDR3 DNA sequence: TGCAGTGCTAACGACAGGGTTATTGTTGAGCAGTACTTC.

This clonotype was seen only a few times. CDR3 amino acids: CASSYRDRVHIQYF. The CDR3 DNA is TGTGCCAGCAGCTACCGGGACAGGGTGCACATTCAGTACTTC. The chain has TRBV7-9 and TRBJ2-4, with TRBD1 identical over 9 bases. There are 14 residues in the CDR3. Per the germline V gene, CDR1 is SEHNR and CDR2 is FQNEAQ (reference sequence). V dropped 4 bases and J dropped 8; count of bases not matched to a gene: 6. Based on the CDR3 plus reference TRBV7-9 and TRBJ2-4, the full variable domain is DTGVSQNPRHKITKRGQNVTFRCDPISEHNRLYWYRQTLGQGPEFLTYFQNEAQLEKSRLLSDRFSAERPKGSFSTLEIQRTEQGDSAMYLCASSYRDRVHIQYFGAGTRLSVL.

This clonotype was detected only a few times. The V gene is TRBV10-3, the J gene TRBJ2-1; 11 bases are shared with TRBD2. After removal of 9 bases from V and 4 bases from J, the junction contained 20 bases not matched to a gene. Germline lookup yields CDR1 ENHRY and CDR2 SYGVKD. The CDR3 extends over 19 amino acids. In DNA form, the CDR3 reads TGTGCCATGTCAGCCGGGACTAGCGGCATCCGAAACGAATACAATGAGCAGTTCTTC. Encoded protein: CAMSAGTSGIRNEYNEQFF.

Only one count was recorded for this clonotype. The chain recombines TRBV28 with TRBJ2-7, with TRBD2 identical over 9 bases. The V and J ends lost 5 bases and 0 bases, in that order; junction bases with no gene match: 5. The CDR3 covers 15 residues. Germline values: CDR1 MDHEN, CDR2 SYDVKM. CDR3 residues: CASSSYSGGSYEQYF. DNA of the CDR3: TGTGCCAGCAGTAGCTATAGCGGGGGCTCCTACGAGCAGTACTTC.

The chain couples TRBV9 to TRBJ2-1, with D unclear. The germline gives CDR1 SGDLS, CDR2 YYNGEE. The CDR3 runs 16 residues. Trimming removed 0 bases from V and 5 bases from J, with 15 bases in between. CDR3 sequence reads: CASSVDVGRPNNEQFF. The CDR3 DNA reads TGTGCCAGCAGCGTAGATGTGGGTCGACCCAACAATGAGCAGTTCTTC.

The chain has TRBV7-9 and TRBJ2-5, with D perhaps TRBD1 (5 bases). This CDR3 region has 13 residues. Germline V gives CDR1 SEHNR, CDR2 FQNEAQ (reference sequence). Trimming removed 4 bases from V and 5 bases from J, with 11 bases in between. In DNA form, the CDR3 reads TGTGCCAGCAGCTCCAGGGTCCCCGAGACCCAGTACTTC. It translates to CASSSRVPETQYF.

The chain has TRBV3-1 and TRBJ2-2; D might be TRBD2 (5 bases). V shed 5 bases and J shed 1 base, with 11 bases lying between them. Looked up from germline, CDR1 is LGHDT and CDR2 is YNNKEL (reference sequence). This CDR3 has 15 amino acids. The CDR3 DNA reads as TGTGCCAGCAGCGACTATGGAGGGAACACCGGGGAGCTGTTTTTT. The encoded protein is CASSDYGGNTGELFF.

Only a few counts were recorded for this clonotype. The rearrangement joins TRBV5-1 to TRBJ2-1, with a possible D match to TRBD2 (6 bases). Trimming left V 4 bases short and J 3 bases short, with 14 bases between. The germline V gene has CDR1 SGHRS and CDR2 YFSETQ. There are 15 residues in the CDR3. The DNA for the CDR3 is TGCGCCAGCAGCCAGGACTATATGGGCTACAATGAGCAGTTCTTC. Its translation is CASSQDYMGYNEQFF.